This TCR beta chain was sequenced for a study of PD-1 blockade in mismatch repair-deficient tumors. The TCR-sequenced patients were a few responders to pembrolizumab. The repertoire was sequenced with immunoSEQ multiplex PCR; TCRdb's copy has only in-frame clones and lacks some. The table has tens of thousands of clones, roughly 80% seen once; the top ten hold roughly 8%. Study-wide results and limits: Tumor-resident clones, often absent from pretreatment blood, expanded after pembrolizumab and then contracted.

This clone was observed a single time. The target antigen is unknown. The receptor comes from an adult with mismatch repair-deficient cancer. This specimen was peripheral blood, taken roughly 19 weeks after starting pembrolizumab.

The DNA of the CDR3 is TGCGCCAGCAGCCAAGTCAGGTTAGCGGGAGCGGTCGAGCAGTACTTC. Protein: CASSQVRLAGAVEQYF. This sequence joins TRBV4-1 and TRBJ2-7; 9 bases line up with TRBD2. The CDR3 loop spans 16 amino acids. V was clipped by 1 base and J by 6 bases; unmatched bases: 10. Germline V gene sequence: CDR1 MGHRA, CDR2 YSYEKL.